The 20 T cell receptor beta chains reported below all come from one sample, sequenced in a study of blood T cell repertoires in COVID-19 (dated by TCRdb to the early 2020s). The receptor library was made with the immunoSEQ multiplex PCR assay. What TCRdb holds here is the immuneACCESS table cut down to in-frame rearrangements. Part of the clones is not present; checked against another copy, under half of the missing clones reflect an unresolved V gene, and the others are unexplained. In all, the sample holds tens of thousands of clones, and over 80% of those were seen once. In total, the top ten clones hold roughly 3.6% of the sample. Sequenced: peripheral blood. The receptors were sampled from a man aged 35 to 55 with COVID-19, enrolled during active disease.

The chain recombines TRBV19 with TRBJ1-1; TRBD1 might be the D (6 bases). Germline V gene sequence: CDR1 LNHDA, CDR2 SQIVND (reference sequence). CDR3 length equals 14 residues. Trimming took 5 bases from V and 5 from J, leaving 15 bases between them. The CDR3 DNA reads TGTGCCAGTAGTCCCATCAGGGGCCGAACTGAAGCTTTCTTT. Its translation is CASSPIRGRTEAFF.

The J gene is TRBJ2-5, the V gene TRBV24-1; D might be TRBD2 (6 bases). V gave up 7 bases and J gave up 5 bases, with 13 bases separating them. From germline, CDR1 is KGHDR and CDR2 SFDVKD. The CDR3 has 13 residues. The CDR3 loop reads CATSPGTSETQYF. CDR3 DNA sequence: TGTGCCACCAGCCCCGGGACTTCGGAGACCCAGTACTTC.

By proportion, this clone is medium-sized. The chain is built from TRBV30 and TRBJ1-6; D unclear. CDR3 length: 12 amino acids. V lost 1 base and J 6 bases, leaving 4 bases between the germline ends. CDR1 GTSNPN and CDR2 SVGIG come from the germline V gene (reference sequence). The CDR3 reads CAWSDSNSPLHF. For the CDR3, the DNA is TGTGCCTGGAGTGACAGTAATTCACCCCTCCACTTT. The full variable domain, in which reference TRBV30 and TRBJ1-6 provide the parts outside the CDR3, is SQTIHQWPATLVQPVGSPLSLECTVEGTSNPNLYWYRQAAGRGLQLLFYSVGIGQISSEVPQNLSASRPQDRQFILSSKKLLLSDSGFYLCAWSDSNSPLHFGNGTRLTVT.

J is TRBJ2-5 and V is TRBV9; 12 bases map to TRBD2. Germline-derived CDR1 and CDR2 are SGDLS and YYNGEE. This CDR3 has 16 amino acids. Unmatched junction bases numbered 3, after V lost 0 bases and J lost 3 bases. CDR3 residues: CASSVVTSGGKETQYF. CDR3 in DNA: TGTGCCAGCAGCGTAGTTACTAGCGGGGGGAAAGAGACCCAGTACTTC.

The chain joins TRBV7-9 to TRBJ2-3, with TRBD2 identical over 10 bases. The germline gives CDR1 SEHNR, CDR2 FQNEAQ (reference sequence). Trimming removed 3 bases from V and 6 bases from J; junction bases left unmatched: 9. The CDR3 runs to 16 residues. The CDR3 DNA reads TGTGCCAGCAGCTTCCTTAGCGGGGGGCTGGGGGATACGCAGTATTTT. Translated: CASSFLSGGLGDTQYF.

This clone has just a few counts. This rearrangement joins TRBV18 to TRBJ2-1; TRBD2 agrees at 8 bases. Per the germline V gene, CDR1 is KGHSH and CDR2 is LQKENI. The V and J ends lost 1 base and 3 bases, in that order; junction bases with no gene match: 5. The CDR3 has 16 residues. The CDR3 bases are TGTGCCAGCTCACCACGGTCTAGCGGGTACTACAATGAGCAGTTCTTC. Protein product: CASSPRSSGYYNEQFF. Full variable domain (outside the CDR3, taken from reference TRBV18 and TRBJ2-1): NAGVMQNPRHLVRRRGQEARLRCSPMKGHSHVYWYRQLPEEGLKFMVYLQKENIIDESGMPKERFSAEFPKEGPSILRIQQVVRGDSAAYFCASSPRSSGYYNEQFFGPGTRLTVL.

The chain uses TRBV10-3 and TRBJ2-3; 10 positions agree with TRBD2. The germline V gene encodes CDR1 ENHRY and CDR2 SYGVKD. This CDR3 is 15 amino acids long. Losses at the gene ends were 6 bases for V and 2 bases for J; bases not matched to a gene: 5. CDR3 coding DNA: TGTGCCATCAGGGAAGCGGGAGGGGACACAGATACGCAGTATTTT. It is translated as CAIREAGGDTDTQYF.

The chain has TRBV19 and TRBJ2-6, with TRBD1 matching 7 bases. In germline, CDR1 is LNHDA, CDR2 SQIVND (reference sequence). The CDR3 runs to 18 residues. The V gene end was trimmed by 2 bases and the J gene end by 0 bases; junction bases not matched to a gene: 7. The CDR3 nucleotides are TGTGCCAGTAGTATAAGACAGGGTTTACTCTCTGGGGCCAACGTCCTGACTTTC. Protein product: CASSIRQGLLSGANVLTF.

The chain couples TRBV7-2 to TRBJ2-1; the match to TRBD2 covers 11 bases. Germline V gene sequence: CDR1 SGHTA, CDR2 FQGNSA. The CDR3 contains 15 residues. V trimming: 4 bases; J trimming: 8 bases; junction bases outside the gene matches: 7. The CDR3 loop reads CASSSVAGGGDEQFF. CDR3 sequence (DNA): TGTGCCAGCAGCTCCGTAGCGGGAGGGGGGGATGAGCAGTTCTTC.

The chain couples TRBV18 to TRBJ2-2; D is uncertain. V dropped 3 bases and J dropped 4 bases, with 9 bases sitting between them. The CDR3 is made up of 14 amino acids. Germline CDR1 reads KGHSH; CDR2 reads LQKENI. CDR3 nucleotide sequence: TGTGCCAGCTCACCGAACGCAGTCACCGGGGAGCTGTTTTTT. Amino acids: CASSPNAVTGELFF.

The CDR3 sequence: CASTDRGNNYGYTF. For the CDR3, the DNA is TGTGCCAGCACCGACAGGGGCAATAACTATGGCTACACCTTC. This chain links TRBV7-9 with TRBJ1-2, with 8 positions matching TRBD1. The CDR3 loop spans 14 amino acids. The V gene's germline CDR1 is SEHNR and CDR2 FQNEAQ (reference sequence). Unmatched junction bases numbered 5, after V lost 7 bases and J lost 1 base.

CDR3 sequence (DNA): TGTGCCAGCAGTTTAGAGAAGGGGACAGATACGCAGTATTTT. Its protein product is CASSLEKGTDTQYF. The genes are TRBV27 and TRBJ2-3; perhaps TRBD1 as D (5 bases). Germline CDR1 reads MNHEY; CDR2 reads SMNVEV (reference sequence). V shed 2 bases and J shed 3 bases, with 9 bases lying between them. The CDR3 is 14 residues long.

This clone was recorded once. This chain joins TRBV28 and TRBJ2-7; 16 positions match TRBD2. The V gene's germline CDR1 is MDHEN and CDR2 SYDVKM. V shed 5 bases, J shed 3 bases, and the junction held 10 bases outside the gene matches. This CDR3 is 18 amino acids long. DNA of the CDR3: TGTGCCAGCAGTCCCATTGGGACTAGCGGGGGGGCTCGCTACGAGCAGTACTTC. It specifies CASSPIGTSGGARYEQYF.

Sample share makes this clone medium-sized (0.01 to 0.1%). The chain recombines TRBV11-2 with TRBJ2-7; a possible D gene is TRBD2 (6 bases). The V end lost 4 bases, the J end lost 0 bases, and 16 bases lay between the germline ends. Germline CDR1 is SGHAT and CDR2 is FQNNGV. The CDR3 sequence is 16 residues long. The DNA of the CDR3 is TGTGCCAGCAGCTCTTGGAGGGTGGGAGACTCCTACGAGCAGTACTTC. Protein sequence: CASSSWRVGDSYEQYF.

The J gene is TRBJ2-5, the V gene TRBV5-4; 8 nucleotides align to TRBD2. Germline values: CDR1 SGHNT, CDR2 YYREEE (reference sequence). Losses at the gene ends were 0 bases for V and 4 bases for J; bases not matched to a gene: 2. This CDR3 is 14 amino acids long. CDR3 protein: CASSLGAGGETQYF. CDR3 bases: TGTGCCAGCAGCTTGGGTGCGGGGGGAGAGACCCAGTACTTC.

With regard to this clone: The junction differs from germline at one of its ends, possibly a read error. V is TRBV7-9 and J is TRBJ2-3, with 8 nucleotides matching TRBD2. Germline CDR1 reads SEHNR; CDR2 reads FQNEAQ (reference sequence). This CDR3 has 14 residues. The CDR3 sequence: CASSLWTSKDTQYF. The CDR3 nucleotides are TGTGCCAGCAGCTTATGGACTAGCAAAGATACGCAGTATTTT.

DNA for the CDR3: TGTGCCAGCAGCTTAGGGGGTCTTAGGGGTCAGCCCCAGCATTTT. It specifies CASSLGGLRGQPQHF. V and J are TRBV7-9 and TRBJ1-5; TRBD1 might be the D (5 bases). The germline CDR1 and CDR2 sequences are SEHNR and FQNEAQ (reference sequence). V was clipped by 1 base and J by 6 bases, with 13 bases between them. The CDR3 has 15 residues.

The chain uses TRBV6-1 and TRBJ1-2; 8 positions agree with TRBD1. The CDR3 spans 13 residues. J gave up 14 bases and V 0 bases, and 8 bases lay outside the gene matches. Germline V lookup: CDR1 MNHNS, CDR2 SASEGT. The CDR3 region is CASSEARQGPSTF. CDR3 bases: TGTGCCAGCAGTGAAGCTAGACAGGGGCCCTCTACCTTC.

J is TRBJ1-1 and V is TRBV12-3 or TRBV12-4, with D perhaps TRBD1 (5 bases). Between the trimmed V and J ends, which lost 4 bases and 4 bases, there was a span of 7 bases. CDR3 length equals 12 residues. DNA for the CDR3: TGTGCCAGCAGTTCAAGGGGCACTGAAGCTTTCTTT. Protein: CASSSRGTEAFF.

The genes are TRBV9 and TRBJ2-7; TRBD1 agrees at 11 bases. The CDR3 is 14 amino acids. V was pared by 2 bases and J by 2 bases, with 0 bases of the junction left unmatched. The germline CDR1 and CDR2 sequences are SGDLS and YYNGEE. The CDR3 region has the DNA TGTGCCAGCAGCGTGGGACAGGGGGCCTACGAGCAGTACTTC. Protein product: CASSVGQGAYEQYF.